This is a list of T cell receptor beta chains from one sample in a study of T-cell reconstitution after alpha-beta-depleted transplantation in children. TCRdb reprocessed the PCR reads via MiXCR and lists one record per CDR3 protein. The sample shows approximately 520,000 distinct CDR3 sequences, about 33% of them seen only once. The sequences come from PBMCs from the stem cell graft donor, collected from the stem cell graft. All receptors derive from a human donor who donated a stem cell graft to a child with aplastic anemia. CDR3s include the opening cysteine and the closing phenylalanine or tryptophan.

v_gene	j_gene	CDR3aa
TRBV13	TRBJ2-1	CASSIHHCGSEGQTVSVNEQFF
TRBV7-2	TRBJ2-7	CASSTGTSGRARQYF
TRBV7-7	TRBJ2-5	CASSFTGTSGRAPQETQYF
TRBV29-1	TRBJ2-7	CSVEDGWQGVGEQYF
TRBV12-3/TRBV12-4	TRBJ2-1	CASSGNDRTSFYNEQFF
TRBV19	TRBJ2-2	CASTTGGADTGELFF
TRBV23-1	TRBJ2-5	CASSQWAFQETQYF
TRBV3-1	TRBJ2-3	CASRPRAGTQYF
TRBV28	TRBJ1-1	CASLAGFTEAFF
TRBV2	TRBJ2-1	CASILNPRRNEQFF
TRBV9	TRBJ1-1	CASSVGQGLTEAFF
TRBV11-2	TRBJ2-5	CASSLVSVGAPNQETQYF